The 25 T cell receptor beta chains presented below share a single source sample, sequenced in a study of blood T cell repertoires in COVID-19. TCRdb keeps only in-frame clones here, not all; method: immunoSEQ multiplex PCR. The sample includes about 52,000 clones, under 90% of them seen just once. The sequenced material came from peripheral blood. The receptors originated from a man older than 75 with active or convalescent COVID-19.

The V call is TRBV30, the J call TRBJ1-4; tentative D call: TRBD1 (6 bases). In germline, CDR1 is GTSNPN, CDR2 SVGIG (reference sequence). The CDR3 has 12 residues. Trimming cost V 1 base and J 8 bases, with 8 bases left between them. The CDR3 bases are TGTGCCTGGAGTGGGGGGCGGGAAAAACTGTTTTTT. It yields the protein CAWSGGREKLFF.

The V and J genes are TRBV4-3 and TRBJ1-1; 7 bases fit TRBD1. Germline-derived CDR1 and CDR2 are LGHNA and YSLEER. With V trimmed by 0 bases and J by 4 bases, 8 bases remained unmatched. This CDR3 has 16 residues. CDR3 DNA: TGCGCCAGCAGCCAAGAGAAGGGACAGACGATCACTGAAGCTTTCTTT. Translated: CASSQEKGQTITEAFF.

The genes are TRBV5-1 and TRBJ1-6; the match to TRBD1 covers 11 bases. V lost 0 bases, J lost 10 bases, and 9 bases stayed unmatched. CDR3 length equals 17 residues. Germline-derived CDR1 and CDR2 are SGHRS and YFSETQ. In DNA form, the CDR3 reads TGCGCCAGCAGCTTGGGGGAACCCGGGACAGGGGGGTCACCCCTCCACTTT. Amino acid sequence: CASSLGEPGTGGSPLHF.

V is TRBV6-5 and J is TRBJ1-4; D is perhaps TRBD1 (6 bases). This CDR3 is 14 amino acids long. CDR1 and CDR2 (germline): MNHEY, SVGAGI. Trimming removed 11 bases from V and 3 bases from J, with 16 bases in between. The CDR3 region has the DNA TGTGCCGGGGGCGTCCGGGGGGCTAATGAAAAACTGTTTTTT. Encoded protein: CAGGVRGANEKLFF.

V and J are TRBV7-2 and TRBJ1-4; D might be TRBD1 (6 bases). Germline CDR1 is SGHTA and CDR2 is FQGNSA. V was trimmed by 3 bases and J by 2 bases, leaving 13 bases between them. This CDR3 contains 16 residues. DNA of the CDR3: TGTGCCAGCAGCTTGACGACAGGACCCACTAATGAAAAACTGTTTTTT. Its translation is CASSLTTGPTNEKLFF.

The CDR3 DNA reads TGTGCCAGCAGCCGAGAGGCCTGGTATGCCGGGGAGCTGTTTTTT. Translating gives CASSREAWYAGELFF. The rearrangement links TRBV4-2 to TRBJ2-2; D is undetermined. The V end was cut by 4 bases, the J end by 6 bases, with 15 bases between. Germline V gene lookup returns CDR1 LGHNA and CDR2 YNFKEQ. The CDR3 consists of 15 residues.

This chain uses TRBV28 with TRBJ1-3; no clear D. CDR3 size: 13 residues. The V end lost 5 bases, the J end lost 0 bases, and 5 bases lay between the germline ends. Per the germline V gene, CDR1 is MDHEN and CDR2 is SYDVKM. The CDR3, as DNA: TGTGCCAGCAGTAAGCACTCTGGAAACACCATATATTTT. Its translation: CASSKHSGNTIYF.

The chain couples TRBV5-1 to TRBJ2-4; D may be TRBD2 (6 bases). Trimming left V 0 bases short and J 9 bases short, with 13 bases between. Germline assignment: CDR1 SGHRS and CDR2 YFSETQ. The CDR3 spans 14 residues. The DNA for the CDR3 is TGCGCCAGCAGCTTGGGCGGGATTTTGGCCATTCAGTACTTC. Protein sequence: CASSLGGILAIQYF.

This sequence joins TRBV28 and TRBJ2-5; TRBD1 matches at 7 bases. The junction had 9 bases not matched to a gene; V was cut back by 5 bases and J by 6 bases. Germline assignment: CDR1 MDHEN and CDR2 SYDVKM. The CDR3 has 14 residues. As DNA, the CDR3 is TGTGCCAGCAGTGTAAAACAGGGGATGCAGACCCAGTACTTC. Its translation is CASSVKQGMQTQYF.

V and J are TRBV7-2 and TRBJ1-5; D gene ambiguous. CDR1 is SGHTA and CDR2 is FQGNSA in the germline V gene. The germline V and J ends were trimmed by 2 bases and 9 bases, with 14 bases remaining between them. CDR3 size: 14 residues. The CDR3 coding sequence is TGTGCCAGCAGCTTATCGGCCCGCGGATGGCCCCAGCATTTT. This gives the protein CASSLSARGWPQHF.

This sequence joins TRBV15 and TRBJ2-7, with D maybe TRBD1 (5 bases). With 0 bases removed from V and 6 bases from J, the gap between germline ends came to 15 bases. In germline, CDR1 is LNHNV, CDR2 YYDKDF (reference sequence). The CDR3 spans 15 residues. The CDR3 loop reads CATSRDFQGLAEQYF. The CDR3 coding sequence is TGTGCCACCAGCAGAGATTTTCAGGGTCTCGCCGAGCAGTACTTC.

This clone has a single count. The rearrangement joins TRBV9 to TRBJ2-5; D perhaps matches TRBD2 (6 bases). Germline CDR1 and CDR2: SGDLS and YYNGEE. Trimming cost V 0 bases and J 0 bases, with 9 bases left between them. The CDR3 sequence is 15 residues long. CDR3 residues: CASSVGAGNQETQYF. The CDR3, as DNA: TGTGCCAGCAGCGTAGGGGCGGGAAACCAAGAGACCCAGTACTTC.

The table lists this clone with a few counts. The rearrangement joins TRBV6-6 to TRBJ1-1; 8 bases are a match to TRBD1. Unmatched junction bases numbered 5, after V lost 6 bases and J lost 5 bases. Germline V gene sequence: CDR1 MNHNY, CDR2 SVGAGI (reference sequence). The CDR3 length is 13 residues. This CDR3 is CASRPQGGTEAFF. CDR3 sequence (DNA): TGTGCCAGCAGGCCACAGGGGGGAACTGAAGCTTTCTTT.

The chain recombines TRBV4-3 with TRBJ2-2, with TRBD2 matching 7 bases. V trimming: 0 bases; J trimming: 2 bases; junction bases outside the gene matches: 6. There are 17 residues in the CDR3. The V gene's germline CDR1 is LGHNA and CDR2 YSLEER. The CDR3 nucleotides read TGCGCCAGCAGCCAAGAAGCGGGGACCCTTAACACCGGGGAGCTGTTTTTT. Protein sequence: CASSQEAGTLNTGELFF.

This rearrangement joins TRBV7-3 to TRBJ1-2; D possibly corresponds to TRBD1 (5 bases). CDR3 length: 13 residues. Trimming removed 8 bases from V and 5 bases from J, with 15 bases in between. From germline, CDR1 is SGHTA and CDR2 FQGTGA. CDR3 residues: CASGEGQGYGYTF. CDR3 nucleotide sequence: TGTGCCAGCGGAGAAGGGCAGGGTTATGGCTACACCTTC.

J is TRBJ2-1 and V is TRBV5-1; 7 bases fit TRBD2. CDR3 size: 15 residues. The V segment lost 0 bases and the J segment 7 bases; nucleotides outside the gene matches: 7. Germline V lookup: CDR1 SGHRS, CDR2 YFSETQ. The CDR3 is CASSLAGGRGNEQFF. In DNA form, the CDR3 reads TGCGCCAGCAGCTTGGCCGGGGGGAGAGGTAATGAGCAGTTCTTC. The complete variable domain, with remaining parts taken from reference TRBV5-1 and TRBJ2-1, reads KAGVTQTPRYLIKTRGQQVTLSCSPISGHRSVSWYQQTPGQGLQFLFEYFSETQRNKGNFPGRFSGRQFSNSRSEMNVSTLELGDSALYLCASSLAGGRGNEQFFGPGTRLTVL.

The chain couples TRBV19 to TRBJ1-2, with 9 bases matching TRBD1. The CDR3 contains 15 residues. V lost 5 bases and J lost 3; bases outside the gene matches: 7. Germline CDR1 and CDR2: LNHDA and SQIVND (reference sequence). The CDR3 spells CASSPRQGVDYGYTF. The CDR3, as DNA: TGTGCCAGTAGTCCCCGACAGGGGGTGGACTATGGCTACACCTTC.

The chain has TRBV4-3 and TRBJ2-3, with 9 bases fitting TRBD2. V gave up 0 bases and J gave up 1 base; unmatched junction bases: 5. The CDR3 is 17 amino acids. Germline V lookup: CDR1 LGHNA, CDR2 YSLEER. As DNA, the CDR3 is TGCGCCAGCAGCCAAGATCTTGCTAGCGGGGGCACAGATACGCAGTATTTT. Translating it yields CASSQDLASGGTDTQYF.

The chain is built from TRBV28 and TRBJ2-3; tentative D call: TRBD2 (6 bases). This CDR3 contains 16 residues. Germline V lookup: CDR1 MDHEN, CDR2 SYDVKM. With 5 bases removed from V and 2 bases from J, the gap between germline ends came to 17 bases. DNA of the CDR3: TGTGCCAGCAGTCCTCAGACTAGGTCCCACACAGATACGCAGTATTTT. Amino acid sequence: CASSPQTRSHTDTQYF.

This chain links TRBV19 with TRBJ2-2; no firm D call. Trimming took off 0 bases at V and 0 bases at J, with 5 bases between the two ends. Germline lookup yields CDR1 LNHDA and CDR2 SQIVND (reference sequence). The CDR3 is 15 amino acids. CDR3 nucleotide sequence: TGTGCCAGTAGTATAGACAGGACGAACACCGGGGAGCTGTTTTTT. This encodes CASSIDRTNTGELFF. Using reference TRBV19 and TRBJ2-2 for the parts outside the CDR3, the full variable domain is DGGITQSPKYLFRKEGQNVTLSCEQNLNHDAMYWYRQDPGQGLRLIYYSQIVNDFQKGDIAEGYSVSREKKESFPLTVTSAQKNPTAFYLCASSIDRTNTGELFFGEGSRLTVL.

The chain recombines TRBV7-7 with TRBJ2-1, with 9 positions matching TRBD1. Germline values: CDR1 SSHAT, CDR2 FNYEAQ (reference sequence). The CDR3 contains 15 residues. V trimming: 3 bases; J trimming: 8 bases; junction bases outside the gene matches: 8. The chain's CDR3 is CASSLGTGGRDEQFF. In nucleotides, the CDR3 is TGTGCCAGCAGCTTGGGAACAGGGGGCCGGGATGAGCAGTTCTTC. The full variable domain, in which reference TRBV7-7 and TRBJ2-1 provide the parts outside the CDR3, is GAGVSQSPRYKVTKRGQDVTLRCDPISSHATLYWYQQALGQGPEFLTYFNYEAQPDKSGLPSDRFSAERPEGSISTLTIQRTEQRDSAMYRCASSLGTGGRDEQFFGPGTRLTVL.

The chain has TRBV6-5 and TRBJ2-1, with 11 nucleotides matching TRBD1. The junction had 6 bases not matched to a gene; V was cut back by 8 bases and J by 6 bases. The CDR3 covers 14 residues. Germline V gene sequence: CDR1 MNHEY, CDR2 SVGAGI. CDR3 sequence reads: CASRRDRGINEQFF. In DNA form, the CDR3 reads TGTGCCAGCCGCCGGGACAGGGGGATCAATGAGCAGTTCTTC.

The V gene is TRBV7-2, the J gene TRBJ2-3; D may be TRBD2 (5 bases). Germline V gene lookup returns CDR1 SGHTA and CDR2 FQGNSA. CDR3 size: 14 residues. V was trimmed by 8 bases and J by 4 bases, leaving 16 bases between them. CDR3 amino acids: CASVPSGSPDTQYF. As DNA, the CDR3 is TGTGCCAGCGTCCCCTCGGGGAGCCCAGATACGCAGTATTTT.

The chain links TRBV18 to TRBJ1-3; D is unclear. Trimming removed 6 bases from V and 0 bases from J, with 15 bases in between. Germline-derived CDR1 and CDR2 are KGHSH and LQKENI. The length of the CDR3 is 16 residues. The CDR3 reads CASSPTAALSGNTIYF. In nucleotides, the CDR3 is TGTGCCAGCTCGCCTACTGCGGCGCTCTCTGGAAACACCATATATTTT.

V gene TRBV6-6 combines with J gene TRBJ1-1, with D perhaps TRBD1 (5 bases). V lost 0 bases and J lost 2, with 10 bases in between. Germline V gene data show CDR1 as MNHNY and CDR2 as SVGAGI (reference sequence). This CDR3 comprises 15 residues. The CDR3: CASSYSYQGNTEAFF. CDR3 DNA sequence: TGTGCCAGCAGTTACTCGTATCAGGGTAACACTGAAGCTTTCTTT.